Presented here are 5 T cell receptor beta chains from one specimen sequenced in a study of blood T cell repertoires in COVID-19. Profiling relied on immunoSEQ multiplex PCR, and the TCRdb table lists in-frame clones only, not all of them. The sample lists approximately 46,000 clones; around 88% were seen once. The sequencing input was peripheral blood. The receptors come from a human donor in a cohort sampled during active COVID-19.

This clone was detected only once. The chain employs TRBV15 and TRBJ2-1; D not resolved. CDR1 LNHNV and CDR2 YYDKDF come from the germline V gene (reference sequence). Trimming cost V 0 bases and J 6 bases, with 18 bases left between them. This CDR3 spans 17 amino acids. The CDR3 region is CATSRDRSTSLFNEQFF. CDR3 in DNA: TGTGCCACCAGCAGAGATAGGAGTACCTCCCTCTTCAATGAGCAGTTCTTC.

The CDR3 region is CASSNRLMRMNTEAFF. The CDR3 region has the DNA TGCGCCAGCAGCAACCGACTGATGCGTATGAACACTGAAGCTTTCTTT. The chain recombines TRBV4-1 with TRBJ1-1; D is ambiguous. The CDR3 totals 16 residues. CDR1 and CDR2 from the germline V gene are MGHRA and YSYEKL. V lost 5 bases and J lost 0, with 16 bases in between.

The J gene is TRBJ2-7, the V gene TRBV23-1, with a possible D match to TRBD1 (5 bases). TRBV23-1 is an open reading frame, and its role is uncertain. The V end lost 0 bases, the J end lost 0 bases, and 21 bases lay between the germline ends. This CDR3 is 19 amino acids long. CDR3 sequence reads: CASSQSSRALRSSSYEQYF. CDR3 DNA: TGCGCCAGCAGTCAATCGAGCAGGGCTCTTCGATCCAGCTCCTACGAGCAGTACTTC.

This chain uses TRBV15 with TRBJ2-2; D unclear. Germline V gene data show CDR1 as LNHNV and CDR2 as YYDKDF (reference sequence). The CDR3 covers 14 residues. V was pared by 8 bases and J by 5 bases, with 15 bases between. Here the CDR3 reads CATDNSGRTGELFF. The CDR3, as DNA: TGTGCCACCGACAACTCCGGAAGGACCGGGGAGCTGTTTTTT.

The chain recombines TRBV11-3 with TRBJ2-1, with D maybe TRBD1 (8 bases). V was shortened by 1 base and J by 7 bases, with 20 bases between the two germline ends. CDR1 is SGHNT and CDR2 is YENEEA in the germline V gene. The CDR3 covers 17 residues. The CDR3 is CASSLGGGWTGRNEQFF. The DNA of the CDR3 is TGTGCCAGCAGCTTAGGGGGGGGTTGGACAGGGAGGAATGAGCAGTTCTTC. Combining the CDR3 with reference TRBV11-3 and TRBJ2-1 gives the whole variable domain EAGVVQSPRYKIIEKKQPVAFWCNPISGHNTLYWYLQNLGQGPELLIRYENEEAVDDSQLPKDRFSAERLKGVDSTLKIQPAELGDSAVYLCASSLGGGWTGRNEQFFGPGTRLTVL.